Each of the 27 T cell receptor beta chains below was sequenced from the same sample in a study of regulatory T cells in long-lasting Graves disease. Time point specified: newly diagnosed GD, antithyroid drugs for less than 3 months. PBMC-extracted RNA yielded the TCR library. Building the TCR beta libraries relied on iRepertoire HTBI primers, and CDR3 regions underwent Arm-PCR. TCRdb passed the multiplex PCR reads through MiXCR, listing each CDR3 protein once. The data show some 560,000 distinct CDR3 sequences, 15% to 20% seen once. This same sample was also part of a study on T cells in Graves' hyperthyroidism and ophthalmopathy.

Specimen: peripheral blood mononuclear cells (PBMCs), collected at new diagnosis, from a patient treated with antithyroid drugs. The receptors originated from a woman aged 35-65 years with Graves disease.

The V and J genes are TRBV20-1 and TRBJ2-3, with 15 bases that match TRBD2. The ends lost 0 bases at V and 7 bases at J; junction bases unmatched: 5. This CDR3 region has 16 residues. Germline V CDR1 and CDR2: DFQATT, SNEGSKA (reference sequence). The CDR3 here is CSAREGLAGGKNTQYF. CDR3 in DNA: TGCAGTGCTAGAGAAGGACTAGCGGGGGGGAAGAATACGCAGTATTTT.

This clonotype was counted at least ten times. The junction departs from the called germline gene at one end, perhaps through a read error. The V and J genes are TRBV5-1 and TRBJ1-1, with D unresolved. The CDR3 runs 13 residues. Germline assignment: CDR1 SGHRS and CDR2 YFSETQ. This CDR3 is CASSSEMNTEAFF. Written as DNA, the CDR3 is TGTGCCAGCAGCTCTGAGATGAACACTGAAGCTTTCTTT. The variable domain in full, with the rest retrieved from reference TRBV5-1 and TRBJ1-1, is KAGVTQTPRYLIKTRGQQVTLSCSPISGHRSVSWYQQTPGQGLQFLFEYFSETQRNKGNFPGRFSGRQFSNSRSEMNVSTLELGDSALYLCASSSEMNTEAFFGQGTRLTVV.

The chain uses TRBV5-1 and TRBJ1-5, with D perhaps TRBD1 (6 bases). The CDR3 has 13 amino acids. Trimming took 4 bases from V and 5 from J, leaving 10 bases between them. CDR1 SGHRS and CDR2 YFSETQ come from the germline V gene. CDR3 in DNA: TGCGCCAGCAGCACAGGGCCTGATCAGCCCCAGCATTTT. Amino acid sequence: CASSTGPDQPQHF.

The chain couples TRBV18 to TRBJ1-1, with D possibly being TRBD1 (6 bases). V lost 4 bases to trimming and J lost 1 base, with 16 bases between them. Germline V gene lookup returns CDR1 KGHSH and CDR2 LQKENI. The length of the CDR3 is 16 residues. CDR3 nucleotide sequence: TGTGCCAGCTCACTTGGCCCGCCAGGGGCGAACACTGAAGCTTTCTTT. Residues: CASSLGPPGANTEAFF.

This clonotype was seen more than once but under ten times. This sequence joins TRBV7-8 and TRBJ1-5; no clear D. Germline V gene data show CDR1 as SGHVS and CDR2 as FQNEAQ. V lost 5 bases and J 4 bases, leaving 12 bases between the germline ends. The CDR3 has 14 amino acids. The chain's CDR3 is CASSPGSTNQPQHF. DNA of the CDR3: TGTGCCAGCAGCCCCGGGTCCACTAATCAGCCCCAGCATTTT.

This clonotype was found many times. The V call is TRBV6-9, the J call TRBJ2-3; D perhaps matches TRBD2 (6 bases). Trimming removed 4 bases at V and 6 bases at J, with 8 bases between. Germline CDR1 is MNHGY and CDR2 is SVAAGI. The length of the CDR3 is 12 residues. The CDR3 region has the DNA TGTGCCAGCAGTTTCCGGGGGGATACGCAGTATTTT. Protein sequence: CASSFRGDTQYF.

The CDR3 is CASSPGTGADTEAFF. The CDR3 bases are TGTGCCAGCAGTCCTGGGACAGGGGCGGACACTGAAGCTTTCTTT. V usage is TRBV6-2 or TRBV6-3 and J usage is TRBJ1-1; 10 nucleotides align to TRBD1. Germline V CDR1 and CDR2: MNHEY, SVGEGT. The CDR3 totals 15 residues. V shed 5 bases, J shed 3 bases, and the junction held 6 bases outside the gene matches.

This chain uses TRBV5-6 with TRBJ1-2; D may be TRBD1 (5 bases). V gave up 4 bases and J gave up 5 bases, with 21 bases separating them. The CDR3 has 16 residues. Germline V CDR1 and CDR2: SGHDT, YYEEEE. The CDR3 DNA sequence: TGTGCCAGCAGCGGAACATCGGGGGTCCGGGGTTATGGCTACACCTTC. This codes for CASSGTSGVRGYGYTF.

This clonotype was found many times. The chain joins TRBV28 to TRBJ2-2; 7 nucleotides agree with TRBD1. Unmatched junction bases numbered 9, after V lost 3 bases and J lost 2 bases. Looked up from germline, CDR1 is MDHEN and CDR2 is SYDVKM. The CDR3 length is 17 residues. For the CDR3, the DNA is TGTGCCAGCAGTTTTCCTCTCCGGGACAGAAACACCGGGGAGCTGTTTTTT. This translates into CASSFPLRDRNTGELFF.

This clonotype was seen many times. The V and J genes are TRBV5-1 and TRBJ1-5; no clear D gene. The CDR3 has 16 amino acids. With 0 bases removed from V and 6 bases from J, the gap between germline ends came to 16 bases. In germline, CDR1 is SGHRS, CDR2 YFSETQ. This chain's CDR3 is CASSLDSPARGQPQHF. CDR3 coding DNA: TGCGCCAGCAGCTTGGACAGCCCTGCTCGTGGTCAGCCCCAGCATTTT.

This clonotype showed up just a few times. The V gene is TRBV18, the J gene TRBJ1-1, with D maybe TRBD1 (6 bases). Trimming took 3 bases from V and 2 from J, leaving 16 bases between them. Germline CDR1 KGHSH, CDR2 LQKENI. The CDR3 length is 16 residues. The CDR3 sequence is CASSPGTHSSNTEAFF. For the CDR3, the DNA is TGTGCCAGCTCACCTGGGACACACTCCTCTAACACTGAAGCTTTCTTT. Full variable domain (missing parts from reference TRBV18 and TRBJ1-1): NAGVMQNPRHLVRRRGQEARLRCSPMKGHSHVYWYRQLPEEGLKFMVYLQKENIIDESGMPKERFSAEFPKEGPSILRIQQVVRGDSAAYFCASSPGTHSSNTEAFFGQGTRLTVV.

To note about this clonotype: Since a much larger clone is just one base distant, this may be a read error. The rearrangement uses TRBV3-1 and TRBJ1-2; TRBD1 might be the D (6 bases). The CDR3 covers 17 residues. V was pared by 1 base and J by 4 bases, with 19 bases between. Germline CDR1 and CDR2: LGHDT and YNNKEL (reference sequence). This CDR3 is CASSQGVGGPLLYGYTF. CDR3 bases: TGTGCCAGCAGCCAAGGAGTCGGGGGCCCGCTCCTCTATGGCTACACCTTC.

This clonotype was observed a few times. The chain couples TRBV6-1 to TRBJ2-1, with TRBD2 matching over 8 bases. This CDR3 comprises 16 residues. V lost 3 bases, J lost 3 bases, and 7 bases stayed unmatched. Per the germline V gene, CDR1 is MNHNS and CDR2 is SASEGT. The chain's CDR3 is CASSETLAAYYNEQFF. In DNA, the CDR3 is TGTGCCAGCAGTGAGACACTAGCGGCGTACTACAATGAGCAGTTCTTC.

At least ten counts were recorded for this clonotype. The V and J genes are TRBV20-1 and TRBJ2-3; TRBD2 matches 7 bases. CDR3 length: 13 residues. The germline V gene encodes CDR1 DFQATT and CDR2 SNEGSKA (reference sequence). Trimming took 0 bases from V and 8 from J; bases not matched to a gene: 5. The CDR3 region is CSARDLGGGTQYF. The CDR3 nucleotides are TGCAGTGCTAGAGATCTGGGGGGGGGTACGCAGTATTTT.

This sequence joins TRBV11-2 and TRBJ2-2, with 9 bases that match TRBD1. This CDR3 region has 17 residues. The ends lost 7 bases at V and 5 bases at J; junction bases unmatched: 14. Per the germline V gene, CDR1 is SGHAT and CDR2 is FQNNGV. The CDR3 region has the DNA TGTGCCAGCACCCTCCCCCTGGGACAGGGTAAAACCGGGGAGCTGTTTTTT. Amino acid sequence: CASTLPLGQGKTGELFF.

The chain uses TRBV4-2 and TRBJ2-1; maybe TRBD1 (5 bases). Germline assignment: CDR1 LGHNA and CDR2 YNFKEQ. V lost 0 bases and J 12 bases, leaving 15 bases between the germline ends. CDR3 length: 14 amino acids. The CDR3 DNA reads TGTGCCAGCAGCCAAGATAGCAGGGTCATAGGGCAGTTCTTC. Protein: CASSQDSRVIGQFF.

Remarks on this clonotype: A read error may be the cause here, since a much bigger clone is one base away. This chain links TRBV2 with TRBJ2-2; no clear D. The germline V gene encodes CDR1 SNHLY and CDR2 FYNNEI. There are 13 residues in the CDR3. CDR3 protein: CTSTLEDTGELFF. Written as DNA, the CDR3 is TGTACCAGCACCCTAGAGGACACCGGGGAGCTGTTTTTT.

At least ten counts were recorded for this clonotype. This rearrangement joins TRBV9 to TRBJ1-6; a weak D match, TRBD1 (6 bases). This CDR3 comprises 15 residues. Trimming removed 4 bases at V and 7 bases at J, with 15 bases between. The germline V gene encodes CDR1 SGDLS and CDR2 YYNGEE. CDR3 in DNA: TGTGCCAGCAGCCCCCGACAGGATGGGAATTCACCCCTCCACTTT. It is translated as CASSPRQDGNSPLHF.

In this sample, this clonotype turned up many times. The chain joins TRBV6-2 or TRBV6-3 to TRBJ2-5; D not resolved. Germline V gene data show CDR1 as MNHEY and CDR2 as SVGEGT. V lost 8 bases and J 0 bases, leaving 16 bases between the germline ends. The CDR3 is 15 residues long. Here the CDR3 DNA reads TGTGCCAGCTCATTCAGTTGGGGAAACCAAGAGACCCAGTACTTC. Encoded protein: CASSFSWGNQETQYF.

This clonotype was detected only a few times. The chain has TRBV19 and TRBJ1-5; maybe TRBD1 (6 bases). Germline CDR1 is LNHDA and CDR2 is SQIVND (reference sequence). Trimming left V 7 bases short and J 5 bases short, with 18 bases between. The CDR3 is 15 residues long. The chain's CDR3 is CASKEAGESYQPQHF. Here the CDR3 DNA reads TGTGCCAGTAAAGAAGCAGGGGAGAGTTATCAGCCCCAGCATTTT. Variable domain in full (rest from reference TRBV19 and TRBJ1-5): DGGITQSPKYLFRKEGQNVTLSCEQNLNHDAMYWYRQDPGQGLRLIYYSQIVNDFQKGDIAEGYSVSREKKESFPLTVTSAQKNPTAFYLCASKEAGESYQPQHFGDGTRLSIL.

This clonotype was counted ten times or more. This chain connects TRBV19 to TRBJ1-5; D unclear. Germline assignment: CDR1 LNHDA and CDR2 SQIVND (reference sequence). The CDR3 has 16 residues. The V gene lost 2 bases and the J gene lost 3 bases, with 14 bases spanning the gap. CDR3 DNA: TGTGCCAGTAGTATAAGTCTGAGGCAGGACAATCAGCCCCAGCATTTT. Residues: CASSISLRQDNQPQHF.

The chain employs TRBV12-3 or TRBV12-4 and TRBJ1-2; D is ambiguous. There are 11 residues in the CDR3. V was trimmed by 1 base and J by 12 bases, leaving 9 bases between them. CDR3 in DNA: TGTGCCAGCAGTTTAGGGAGGGTCAACACCTTC. Translated, it gives CASSLGRVNTF.

This clonotype was counted many times. This chain connects TRBV20-1 to TRBJ2-1, with 11 bases identical to TRBD2. V lost 0 bases to trimming and J lost 4 bases; unmatched junction nucleotides: 8. CDR1 and CDR2 from the germline V gene are DFQATT and SNEGSKA (reference sequence). The CDR3 length is 17 residues. CDR3 nucleotides: TGCAGTGCTAGAGATGCTAGCGGGGGGCGAAAATACAATGAGCAGTTCTTC. Residues: CSARDASGGRKYNEQFF.

With regard to this clonotype: Mismatch with germline at one junction end may stem from a read error. V usage is TRBV2 and J usage is TRBJ2-7; perhaps TRBD1 as D (5 bases). CDR3 length: 13 residues. Germline V gene lookup returns CDR1 SNHLY and CDR2 FYNNEI. For the CDR3, the DNA is TGTGCCACCAGTGATGGGGCCCGAGGAGAGCAGTACTTC. Translated: CATSDGARGEQYF.

V is TRBV10-2 and J is TRBJ1-1; 9 positions match TRBD1. The CDR3 consists of 13 residues. With V trimmed by 6 bases and J by 4 bases, 3 bases remained unmatched. CDR1 is WSHSY and CDR2 is SAAADI in the germline V gene. The CDR3 coding sequence is TGCGCCAGCAGGACAGGGGGTATCACTGAAGCTTTCTTT. Translating it yields CASRTGGITEAFF.

This clonotype was seen at least ten times. V usage is TRBV7-2 and J usage is TRBJ2-1, with 12 bases identical to TRBD2. The CDR3 contains 15 residues. V shed 1 base, J shed 9 bases, and the junction held 4 bases outside the gene matches. Germline V gene data show CDR1 as SGHTA and CDR2 as FQGNSA. The DNA of the CDR3 is TGTGCCAGCAGCTTAGTCTCTAGCGGGGGGGGTGAGCAGTTCTTC. Translating it yields CASSLVSSGGGEQFF.

This clonotype has only a few counts. The rearrangement joins TRBV2 to TRBJ2-1; TRBD2 matches at 7 bases. This CDR3 has 14 amino acids. Germline CDR1 and CDR2: SNHLY and FYNNEI. Unmatched junction bases numbered 10, after V lost 7 bases and J lost 7 bases. CDR3 loop: CASTTPGGRNEQFF. The CDR3 nucleotides are TGTGCCAGCACTACTCCCGGGGGGAGAAATGAGCAGTTCTTC. Based on the CDR3 plus reference TRBV2 and TRBJ2-1, the full variable domain is EPEVTQTPSHQVTQMGQEVILRCVPISNHLYFYWYRQILGQKVEFLVSFYNNEISEKSEIFDDQFSVERPDGSNFTLKIRSTKLEDSAMYFCASTTPGGRNEQFFGPGTRLTVL.